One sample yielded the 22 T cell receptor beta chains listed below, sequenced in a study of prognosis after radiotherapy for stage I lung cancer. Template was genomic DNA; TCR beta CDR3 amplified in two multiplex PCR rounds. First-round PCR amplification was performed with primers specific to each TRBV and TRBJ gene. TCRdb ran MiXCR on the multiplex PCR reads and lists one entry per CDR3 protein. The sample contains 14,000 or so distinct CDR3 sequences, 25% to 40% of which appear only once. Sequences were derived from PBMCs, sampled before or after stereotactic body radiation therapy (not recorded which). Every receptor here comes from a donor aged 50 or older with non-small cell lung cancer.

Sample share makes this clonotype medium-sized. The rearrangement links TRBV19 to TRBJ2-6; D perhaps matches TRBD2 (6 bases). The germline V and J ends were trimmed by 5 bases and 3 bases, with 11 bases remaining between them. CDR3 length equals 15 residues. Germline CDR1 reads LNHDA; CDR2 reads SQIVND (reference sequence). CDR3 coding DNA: TGTGCCAGTAGTTGGGCGGGACTTGGGGCCAACGTCCTGACTTTC. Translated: CASSWAGLGANVLTF.

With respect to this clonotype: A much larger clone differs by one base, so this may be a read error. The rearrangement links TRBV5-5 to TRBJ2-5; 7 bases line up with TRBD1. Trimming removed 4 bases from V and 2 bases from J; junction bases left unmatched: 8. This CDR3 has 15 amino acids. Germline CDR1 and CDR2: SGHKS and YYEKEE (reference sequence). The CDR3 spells CASSGCRQGQETQYF. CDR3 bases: TGTGCCAGCAGCGGATGCCGACAGGGTCAAGAGACCCAGTACTTC.

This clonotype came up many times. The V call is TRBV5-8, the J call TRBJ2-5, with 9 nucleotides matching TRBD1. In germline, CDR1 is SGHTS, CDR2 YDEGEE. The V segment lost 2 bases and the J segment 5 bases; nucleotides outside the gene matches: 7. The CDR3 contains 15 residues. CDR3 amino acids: CASSLQGAGRETQYF. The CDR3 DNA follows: TGTGCCAGCAGCTTACAGGGGGCCGGGCGGGAGACCCAGTACTTC.

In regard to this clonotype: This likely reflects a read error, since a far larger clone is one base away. The CDR3 DNA follows: TGTGCCGGCAGTGAAGGTCTCTTGGCTTTCTTT. It translates to CAGSEGLLAFF. This sequence joins TRBV2 and TRBJ1-6; D remains ambiguous. The tail of the sequence fits TRBJ1-1 better, so the J call may be wrong. The CDR3 has 11 amino acids. Germline CDR1 and CDR2: SNHLY and FYNNEI.

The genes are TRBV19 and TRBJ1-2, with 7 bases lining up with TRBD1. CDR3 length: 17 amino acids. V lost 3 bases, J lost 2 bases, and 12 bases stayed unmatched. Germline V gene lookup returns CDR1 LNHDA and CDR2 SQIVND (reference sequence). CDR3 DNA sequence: TGTGCCAGTAGTATTATTCTCGGTACAGGGGCAAACTATGGCTACACCTTC. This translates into CASSIILGTGANYGYTF.

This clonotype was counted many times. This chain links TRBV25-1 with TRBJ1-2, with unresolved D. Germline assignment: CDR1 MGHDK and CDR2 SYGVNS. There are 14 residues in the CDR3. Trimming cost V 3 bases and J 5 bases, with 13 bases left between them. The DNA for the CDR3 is TGTGCCAGCAGTGACTGGGCGAAGGCGTATGGCTACACCTTC. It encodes CASSDWAKAYGYTF.

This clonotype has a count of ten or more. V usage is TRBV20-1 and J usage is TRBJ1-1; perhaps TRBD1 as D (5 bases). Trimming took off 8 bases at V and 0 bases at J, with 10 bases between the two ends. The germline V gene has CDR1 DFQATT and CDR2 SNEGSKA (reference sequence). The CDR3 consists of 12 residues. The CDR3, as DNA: TGCAGTACGGGACGGCTGAACACTGAAGCTTTCTTT. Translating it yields CSTGRLNTEAFF.

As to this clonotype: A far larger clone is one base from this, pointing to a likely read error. CDR3 protein: CASSFRSGTGYNEQYF. CDR3 nucleotides: TGTGCCAGCAGTTTCAGATCTGGGACAGGGTACAATGAGCAGTACTTC. The chain carries TRBV12-3 or TRBV12-4 and TRBJ2-7; 9 bases align to TRBD1. The length of the CDR3 is 16 residues. The V gene end was trimmed by 3 bases and the J gene end by 7 bases; junction bases not matched to a gene: 13.

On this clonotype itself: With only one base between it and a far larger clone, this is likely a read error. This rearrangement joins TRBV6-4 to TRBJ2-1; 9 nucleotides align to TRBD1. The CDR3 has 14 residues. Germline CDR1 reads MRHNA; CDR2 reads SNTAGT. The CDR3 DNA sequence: TGTGTCAGCAGTTACGGGACAGGGTACAATGAGCAGTTCTTC. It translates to CVSSYGTGYNEQFF.

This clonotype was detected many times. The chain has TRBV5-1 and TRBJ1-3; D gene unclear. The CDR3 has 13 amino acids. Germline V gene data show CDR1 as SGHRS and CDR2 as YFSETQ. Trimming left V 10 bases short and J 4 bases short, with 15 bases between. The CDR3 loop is CASHGVSGNTIYF. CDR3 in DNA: TGCGCCTCCCATGGGGTCTCGGGAAACACCATATATTTT.

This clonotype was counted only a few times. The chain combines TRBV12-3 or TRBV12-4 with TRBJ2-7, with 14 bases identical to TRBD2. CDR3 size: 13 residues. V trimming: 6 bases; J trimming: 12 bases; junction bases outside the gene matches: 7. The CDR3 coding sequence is TGTGCCAGCAGGGGGACTAGCGGGAGCCCCGCGTACTTC. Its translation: CASRGTSGSPAYF.

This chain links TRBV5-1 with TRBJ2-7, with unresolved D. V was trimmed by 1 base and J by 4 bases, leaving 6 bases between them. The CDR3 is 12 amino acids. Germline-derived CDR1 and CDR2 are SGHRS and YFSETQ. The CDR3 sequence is CASSLCKYEQYF. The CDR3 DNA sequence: TGCGCCAGCAGCTTGTGTAAATACGAGCAGTACTTC. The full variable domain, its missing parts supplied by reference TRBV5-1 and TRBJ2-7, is KAGVTQTPRYLIKTRGQQVTLSCSPISGHRSVSWYQQTPGQGLQFLFEYFSETQRNKGNFPGRFSGRQFSNSRSEMNVSTLELGDSALYLCASSLCKYEQYFGPGTRLTVT.

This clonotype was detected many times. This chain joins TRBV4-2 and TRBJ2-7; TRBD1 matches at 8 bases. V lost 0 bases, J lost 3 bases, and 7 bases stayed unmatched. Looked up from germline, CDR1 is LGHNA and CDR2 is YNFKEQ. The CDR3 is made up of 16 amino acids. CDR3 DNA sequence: TGTGCCAGCAGCCAAGAAGATGCAGGGGGCGTCTACGAGCAGTACTTC. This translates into CASSQEDAGGVYEQYF.

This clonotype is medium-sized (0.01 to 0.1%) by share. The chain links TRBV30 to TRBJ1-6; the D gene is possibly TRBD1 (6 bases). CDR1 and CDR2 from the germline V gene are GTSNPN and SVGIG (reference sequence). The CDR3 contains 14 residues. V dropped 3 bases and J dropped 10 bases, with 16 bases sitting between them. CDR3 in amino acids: CAWSTGRLRSPLHF. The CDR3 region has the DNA TGTGCCTGGAGCACAGGGAGGCTAAGATCACCCCTCCACTTT.

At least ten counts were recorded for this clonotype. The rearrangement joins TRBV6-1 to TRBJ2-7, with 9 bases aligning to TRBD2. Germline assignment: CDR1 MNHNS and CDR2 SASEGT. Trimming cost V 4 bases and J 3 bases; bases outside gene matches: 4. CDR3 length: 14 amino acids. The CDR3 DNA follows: TGTGCCAGCAGTGTCGGGACTAGCATCTACGAGCAGTACTTC. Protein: CASSVGTSIYEQYF.

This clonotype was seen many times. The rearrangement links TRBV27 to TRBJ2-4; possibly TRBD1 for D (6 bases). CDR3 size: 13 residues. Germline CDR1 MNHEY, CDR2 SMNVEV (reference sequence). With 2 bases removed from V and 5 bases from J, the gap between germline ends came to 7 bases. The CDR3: CASSLRQENIQYF. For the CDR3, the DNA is TGTGCCAGCAGTTTACGACAGGAAAACATTCAGTACTTC.

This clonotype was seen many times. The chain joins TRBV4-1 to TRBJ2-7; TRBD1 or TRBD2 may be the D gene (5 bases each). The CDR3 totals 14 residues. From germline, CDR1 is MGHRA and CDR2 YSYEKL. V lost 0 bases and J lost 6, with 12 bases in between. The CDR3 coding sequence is TGCGCCAGCAGCCAAGATCTTGAGGGGCGCGAGCAGTACTTC. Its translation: CASSQDLEGREQYF.

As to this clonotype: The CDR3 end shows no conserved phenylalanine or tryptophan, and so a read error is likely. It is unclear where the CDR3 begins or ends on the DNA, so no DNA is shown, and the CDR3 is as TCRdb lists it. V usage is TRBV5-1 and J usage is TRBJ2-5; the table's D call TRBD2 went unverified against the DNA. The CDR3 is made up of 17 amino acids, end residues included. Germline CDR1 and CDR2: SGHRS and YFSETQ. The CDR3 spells CASSPGSGRFGSETKYL.

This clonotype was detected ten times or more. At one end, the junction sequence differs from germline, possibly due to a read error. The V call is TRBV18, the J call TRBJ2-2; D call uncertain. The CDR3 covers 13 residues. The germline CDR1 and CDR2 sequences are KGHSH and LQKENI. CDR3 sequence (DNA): TGTGCCAGCTCACCAGTGAACGCCGGGGAGCTGTTTTTT. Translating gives CASSPVNAGELFF.

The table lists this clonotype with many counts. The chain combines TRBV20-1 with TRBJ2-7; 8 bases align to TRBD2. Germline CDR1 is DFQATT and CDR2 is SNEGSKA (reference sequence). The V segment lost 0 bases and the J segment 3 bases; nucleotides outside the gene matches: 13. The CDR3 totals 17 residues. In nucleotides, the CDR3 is TGCAGTGCTAGAGAGCGGGAGGAGTCCTATATAGACTACGAGCAGTACTTC. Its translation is CSAREREESYIDYEQYF.

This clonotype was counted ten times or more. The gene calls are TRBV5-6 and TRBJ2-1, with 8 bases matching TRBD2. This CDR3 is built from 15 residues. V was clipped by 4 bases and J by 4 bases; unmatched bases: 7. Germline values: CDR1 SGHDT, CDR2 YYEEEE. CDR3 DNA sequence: TGTGCCAGCAGCAGGGGGGCTAGCGGGTACAATGAGCAGTTCTTC. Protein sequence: CASSRGASGYNEQFF.

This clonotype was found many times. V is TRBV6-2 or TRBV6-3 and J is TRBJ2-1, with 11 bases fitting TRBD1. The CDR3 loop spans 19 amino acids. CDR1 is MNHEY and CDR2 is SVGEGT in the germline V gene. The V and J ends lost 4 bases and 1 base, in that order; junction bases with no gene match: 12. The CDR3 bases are TGTGCCAGCAGTTCCACGGGACAGGGGGGTTTTTCATCCTACAATGAGCAGTTCTTC. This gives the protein CASSSTGQGGFSSYNEQFF.